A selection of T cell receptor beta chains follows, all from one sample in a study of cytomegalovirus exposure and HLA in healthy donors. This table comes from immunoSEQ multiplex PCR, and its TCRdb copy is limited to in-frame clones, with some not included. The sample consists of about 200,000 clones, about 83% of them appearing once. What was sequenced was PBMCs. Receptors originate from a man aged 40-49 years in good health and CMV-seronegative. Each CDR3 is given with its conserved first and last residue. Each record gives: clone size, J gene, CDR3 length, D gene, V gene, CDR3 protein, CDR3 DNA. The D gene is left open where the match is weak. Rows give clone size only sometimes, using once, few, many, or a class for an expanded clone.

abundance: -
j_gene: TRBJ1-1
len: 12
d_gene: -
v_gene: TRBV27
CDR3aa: CAKPLENTEAFF
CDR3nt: TGTGCCAAGCCCCTAGAGAACACTGAAGCTTTCTTT

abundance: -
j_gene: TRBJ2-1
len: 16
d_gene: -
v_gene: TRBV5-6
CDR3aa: CASSLLLERSYNEQFF
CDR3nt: TGTGCCAGCAGCTTGTTGCTGGAGCGGTCCTACAATGAGCAGTTCTTC

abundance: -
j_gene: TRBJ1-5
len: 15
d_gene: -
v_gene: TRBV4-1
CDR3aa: CASSPGPGRNQPQHF
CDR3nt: TGCGCCAGCAGCCCCGGCCCAGGGAGGAATCAGCCCCAGCATTTT

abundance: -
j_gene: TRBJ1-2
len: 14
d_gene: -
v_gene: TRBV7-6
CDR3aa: CASSLDDSNYGYTF
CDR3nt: TGTGCCAGCAGCTTAGATGACAGTAACTATGGCTACACCTTC

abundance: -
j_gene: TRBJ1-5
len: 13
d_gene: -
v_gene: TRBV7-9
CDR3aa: CASSEQANQPQHF
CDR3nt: TGTGCCAGCAGCGAGCAGGCCAATCAGCCCCAGCATTTT

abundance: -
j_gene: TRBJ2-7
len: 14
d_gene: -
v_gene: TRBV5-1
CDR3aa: CASSLELGLDEQYF
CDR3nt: TGCGCCAGCAGCTTGGAGCTGGGCTTGGACGAGCAGTACTTC

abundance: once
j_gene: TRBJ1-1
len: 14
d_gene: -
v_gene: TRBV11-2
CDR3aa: CASSSSGVSTEAFF
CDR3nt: TGTGCCAGCAGCTCGTCAGGGGTGAGCACTGAAGCTTTCTTT

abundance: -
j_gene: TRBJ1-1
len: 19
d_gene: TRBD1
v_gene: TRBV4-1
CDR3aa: CASSQDAGFTGGLKVEAFF
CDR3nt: TGCGCCAGCAGCCAAGATGCGGGCTTTACAGGGGGCCTTAAGGTTGAAGCTTTCTTT

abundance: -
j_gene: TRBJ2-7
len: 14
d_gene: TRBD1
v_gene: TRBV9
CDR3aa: CASSPWDRSYEQYF
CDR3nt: TGTGCCAGCAGCCCCTGGGACAGAAGTTACGAGCAGTACTTC

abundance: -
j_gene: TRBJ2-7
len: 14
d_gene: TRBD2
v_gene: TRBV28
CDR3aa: CASSGRTSTGEQYF
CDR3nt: TGTGCCAGCAGCGGCAGGACTAGCACAGGGGAGCAGTACTTC

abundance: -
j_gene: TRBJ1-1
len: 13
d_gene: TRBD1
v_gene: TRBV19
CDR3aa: CASRGQADTEAFF
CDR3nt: TGTGCCAGTAGGGGACAGGCGGACACTGAAGCTTTCTTT

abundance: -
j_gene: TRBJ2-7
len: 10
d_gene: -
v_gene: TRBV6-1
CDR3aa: CASQTHEQYF
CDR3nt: TGTGCCAGTCAGACACACGAGCAGTACTTC

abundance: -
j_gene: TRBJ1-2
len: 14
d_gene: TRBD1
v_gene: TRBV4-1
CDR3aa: CASSQATGDYGYTF
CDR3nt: TGCGCCAGCAGCCAAGCGACAGGGGACTATGGCTACACCTTC

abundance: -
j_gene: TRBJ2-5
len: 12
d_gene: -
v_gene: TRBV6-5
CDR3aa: CASTSNQETQYF
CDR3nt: TGTGCCAGCACCAGTAACCAAGAGACCCAGTACTTC

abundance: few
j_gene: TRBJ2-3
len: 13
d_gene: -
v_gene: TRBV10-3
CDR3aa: CAIKEQISDTQYF
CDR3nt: TGTGCCATCAAAGAGCAAATTTCGGATACGCAGTATTTT